This T cell receptor (beta chain) was identified in a study of vaccination effects on CD4 cells after COVID-19 (dated by TCRdb to the early 2020s). Context from the whole study: In the ViraFEST assay, PBMC were stimulated with viral peptide pools, and TCR sequencing was then used to find antigen-specific CD4+ T cell clonotypes based on their expansion. Each participant received two doses of an mRNA SARS-CoV-2 vaccine, either BNT162b2 or mRNA-1273. Pre-vaccine samples from two convalescent patients were drawn 16 days and one week before the first dose, 142 and 148 days after COVID-19 diagnosis. Each well held fewer than 2.5 million PBMC cultured in IMDM containing roughly 5% human AB serum, 8 to 10 IU/ml IL-2 and gentamicin, along with roughly 10 ug/ml peptides. SARS-CoV-2 spike-specific CD4+ TCR repertoires were compared before and after mRNA vaccination in COVID-19 convalescent patients and in infection-naive vaccine recipients. Altogether, nine to ten COVID-19 convalescent patients and several SARS-CoV-2-naive healthy vaccine recipients made up the full study. Cultures from other donors in the study were sequenced using the Oncomine TCR Beta short-read assay on an Illumina iSeq 100.

On this clone: Its antigen is still unknown. No clone much larger than this one lies a single base away; base qualities are absent.

After 10 days of culture, CD4+ T cells were isolated with the EasySep CD4+ T cell isolation kit. PCR-confirmed SARS-CoV-2 infection had occurred in convalescent patients between March and December 2020, before the Alpha, Beta and Delta variants emerged in the United States. Half of the culture medium was replaced with fresh IL-2-containing medium on days 3 and 7. Unless otherwise noted, each peptide stimulation condition was cultured in triplicate wells. Using Ficoll-Paque Plus gradient centrifugation, PBMC were separated from whole blood and then either used fresh or cryopreserved at -140C. The QIAamp micro DNA kit was used to extract genomic DNA from the cultured CD4+ T cells. In the germline V gene, CDR1 corresponds to SGHTA and CDR2 to FQGTGA. The CDR3 runs 11 residues from the cysteine to the phenylalanine. Of the read, only the CDR3 DNA is kept; its 33 bases are in frame from base 1. V is reduced by 3 bases and J by 9 bases, leaving a spacing of 6 bases between them.

Overall results and qualifications from the work: The study was limited by a small number of convalescent patients and lacked early post-infection timepoints. At late post-vaccination timepoints, both infection-induced and vaccine-induced clones showed marked clonal contraction, consistent with waning T cell responses. For convalescent patients, new clones induced by the vaccine made up most of the post-vaccine spike-reactive repertoire, and these new clones were largely distinct from the clones induced by infection.

The library was prepared using the immunoSEQ multiplex PCR assay. DNA from the cultured and isolated CD4+ T cells underwent TCR beta CDR3 sequencing. The source study handled its data this way. Non-productive TCR sequences were discarded, and reads were trimmed to the CDR3 region, with only CDR3s of 7 or more amino acids retained. The MANAFEST web app was used to pick out antigen-specific clonotypes by comparing their expansion in peptide wells with that in reference cultures. Positive clones required FDR<0.05 expansion versus reference and all other wells, odds ratio above 5, and frequency above 0.1% in two replicate wells. Cross-reactive clonotypes were defined as significantly expanded in SARS-CoV-2 spike wells and in at least one common cold coronavirus spike condition. CDR3 similarity was assessed by Levenshtein distance using the stringdist R package, and unrooted trees were constructed with ape in R 3.6.1. Entries here come from immuneACCESS through TCRdb and include only in-frame sequences with V and J called. Some clones fail to appear in such tables; in the studies checked, an unresolved V gene covers under half of the shortfall, and the cause of the remainder is unknown. D and trimming come from the DNA, and the V and J calls and clone size come from that table. The sample includes approximately 46,000 clones, with 60% to 80% observed a single time. 8.6% of the sample lies in the top ten.

The sequencing here drew on CD4+ T cells from PBMCs cultured without peptide, taken before COVID-19 vaccination. The chain employs TRBV7-3 and TRBJ1-5, with a tentative D gene TRBD1 over 6 matching bases. The sequence derives from a human donor who had a prior SARS-CoV-2 infection. The nucleotide sequence reads TGTGCCAGCAGCTTGGACAGGCCCCAGCATTTT. Its translation is CASSLDRPQHF.